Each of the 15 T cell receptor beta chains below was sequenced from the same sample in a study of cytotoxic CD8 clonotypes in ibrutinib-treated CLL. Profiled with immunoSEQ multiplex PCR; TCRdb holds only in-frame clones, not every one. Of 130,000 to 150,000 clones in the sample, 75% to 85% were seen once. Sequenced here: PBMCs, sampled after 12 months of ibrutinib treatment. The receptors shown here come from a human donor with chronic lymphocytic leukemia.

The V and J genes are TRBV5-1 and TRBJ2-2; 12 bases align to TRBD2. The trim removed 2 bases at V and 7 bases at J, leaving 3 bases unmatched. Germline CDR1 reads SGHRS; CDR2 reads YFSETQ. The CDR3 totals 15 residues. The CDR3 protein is CASSLRTSGVGELFF. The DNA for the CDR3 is TGCGCCAGCAGCTTAAGGACTAGCGGGGTCGGGGAGCTGTTTTTT.

The CDR3 loop reads CASSSPGQGIYEQYF. In DNA form, the CDR3 reads TGTGCCAGCAGTTCACCGGGACAGGGGATCTACGAGCAGTACTTC. The chain employs TRBV6-6 and TRBJ2-7; 10 nucleotides agree with TRBD1. The CDR3 extends over 15 amino acids. The germline V gene encodes CDR1 MNHNY and CDR2 SVGAGI (reference sequence). Germline trimming cut 4 bases from V and 3 bases from J; bases unmatched to any gene: 6.

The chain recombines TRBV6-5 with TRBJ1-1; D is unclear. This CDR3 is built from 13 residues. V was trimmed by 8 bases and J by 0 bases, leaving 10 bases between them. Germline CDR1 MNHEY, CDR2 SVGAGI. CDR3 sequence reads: CASLGRMNTEAFF. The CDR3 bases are TGTGCCAGCTTGGGCAGGATGAACACTGAAGCTTTCTTT.

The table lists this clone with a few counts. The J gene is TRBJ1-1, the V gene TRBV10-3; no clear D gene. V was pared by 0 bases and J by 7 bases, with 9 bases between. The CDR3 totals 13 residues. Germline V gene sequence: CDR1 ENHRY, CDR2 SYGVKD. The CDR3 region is CAISESIEIEAFF. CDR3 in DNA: TGTGCCATCAGTGAGTCGATAGAGATTGAAGCTTTCTTT.

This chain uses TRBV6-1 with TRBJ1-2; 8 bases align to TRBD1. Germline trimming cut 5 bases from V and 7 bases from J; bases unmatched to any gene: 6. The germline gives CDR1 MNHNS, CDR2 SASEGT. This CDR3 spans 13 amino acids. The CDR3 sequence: CASSWTGLGGYTF. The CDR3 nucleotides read TGTGCCAGCAGTTGGACAGGGCTGGGTGGCTACACCTTC.

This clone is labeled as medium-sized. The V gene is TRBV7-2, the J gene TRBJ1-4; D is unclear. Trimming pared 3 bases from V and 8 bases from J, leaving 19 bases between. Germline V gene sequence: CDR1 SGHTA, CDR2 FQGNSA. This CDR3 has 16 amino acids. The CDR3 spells CASSFWVNYKYEKLFF. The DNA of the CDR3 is TGTGCCAGCAGCTTCTGGGTTAACTACAAATACGAAAAACTGTTTTTT.

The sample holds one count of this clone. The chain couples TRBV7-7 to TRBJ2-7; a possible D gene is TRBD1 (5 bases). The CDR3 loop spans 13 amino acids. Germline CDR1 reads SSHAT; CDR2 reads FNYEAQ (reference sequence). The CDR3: CANPPDTLYEQYF. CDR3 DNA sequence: TGTGCTAACCCCCCGGACACCCTCTACGAGCAGTACTTC.

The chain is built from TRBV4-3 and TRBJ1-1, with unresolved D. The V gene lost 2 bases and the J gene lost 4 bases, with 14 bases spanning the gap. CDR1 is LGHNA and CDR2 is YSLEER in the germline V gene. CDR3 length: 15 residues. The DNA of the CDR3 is TGCGCCAGCAGCCAACAACCCGGTAGGACCACTGAAGCTTTCTTT. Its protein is CASSQQPGRTTEAFF.

The CDR3 nucleotides read TGTGCCAGTAGTATTTTTGCGGGGGCCTACGAGCAGTACTTC. Its protein is CASSIFAGAYEQYF. The chain has TRBV19 and TRBJ2-7; 7 bases map to TRBD2. The CDR3 has 14 amino acids. The junction had 4 bases not matched to a gene; V was cut back by 3 bases and J by 2 bases. Germline lookup yields CDR1 LNHDA and CDR2 SQIVND (reference sequence).

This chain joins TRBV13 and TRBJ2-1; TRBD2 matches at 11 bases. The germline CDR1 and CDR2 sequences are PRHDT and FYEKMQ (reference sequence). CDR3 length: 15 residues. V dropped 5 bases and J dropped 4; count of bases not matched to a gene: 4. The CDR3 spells CASSPGTSGYNEQFF. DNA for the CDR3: TGTGCCAGCAGCCCCGGGACTAGCGGTTACAATGAGCAGTTCTTC.

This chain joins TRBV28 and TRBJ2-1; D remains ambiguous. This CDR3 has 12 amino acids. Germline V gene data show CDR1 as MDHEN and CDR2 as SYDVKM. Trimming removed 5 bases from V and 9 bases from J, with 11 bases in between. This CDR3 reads CASSPETLEQFF. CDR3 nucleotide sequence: TGTGCCAGCAGTCCGGAAACTCTTGAGCAGTTCTTC.

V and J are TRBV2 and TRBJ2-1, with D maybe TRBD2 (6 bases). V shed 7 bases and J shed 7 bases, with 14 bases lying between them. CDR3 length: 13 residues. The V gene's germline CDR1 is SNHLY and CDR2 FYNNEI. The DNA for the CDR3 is TGTGCCAGCAACAAATTTAGCGGAAATGAGCAGTTCTTC. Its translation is CASNKFSGNEQFF.

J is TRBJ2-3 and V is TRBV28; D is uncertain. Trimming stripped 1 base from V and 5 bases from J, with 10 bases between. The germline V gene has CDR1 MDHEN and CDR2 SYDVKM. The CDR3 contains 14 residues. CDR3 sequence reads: CASSLSRVQDTQYF. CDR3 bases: TGTGCCAGCAGTTTATCCAGAGTTCAAGATACGCAGTATTTT.

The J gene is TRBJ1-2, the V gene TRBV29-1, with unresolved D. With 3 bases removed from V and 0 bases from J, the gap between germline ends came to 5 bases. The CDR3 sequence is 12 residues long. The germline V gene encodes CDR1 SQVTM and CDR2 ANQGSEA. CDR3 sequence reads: CSVEVANYGYTF. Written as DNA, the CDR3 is TGCAGCGTTGAGGTAGCTAACTATGGCTACACCTTC.

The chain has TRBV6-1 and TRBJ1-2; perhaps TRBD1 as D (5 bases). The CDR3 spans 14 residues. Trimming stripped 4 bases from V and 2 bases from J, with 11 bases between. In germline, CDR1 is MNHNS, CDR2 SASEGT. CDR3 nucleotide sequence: TGTGCCAGCAGTGCGGGGGATCAGAACTATGGCTACACCTTC. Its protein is CASSAGDQNYGYTF.